A selection of T cell receptor beta chains follows, all from one sample in a study of cytomegalovirus exposure and HLA in healthy donors. Clones were read by immunoSEQ multiplex PCR, and TCRdb kept only the in-frame ones, dropping some. The sample lists 130,000 or so clones; roughly four fifths were seen once. The sequenced material came from PBMCs. These receptors originate from a man between 18 and 35 years old in good health and CMV-seropositive. The CDR3 runs from the conserved cysteine through the conserved F or W. A D gene is named only where the DNA matches it firmly. Where a row states a size, it is once, few, many or the class of an expanded clone; other rows omit it.

d_call clone_size j_call v_call cdr3_aa cdr3_nt
TRBD2 . TRBJ2-5 TRBV11-3 CASSLSGRARETQYF TGTGCCAGCAGCCTTAGCGGGAGGGCCAGGGAGACCCAGTACTTC
TRBD1 . TRBJ1-2 TRBV27 CASRPGQGYGYTF TGTGCCAGCAGACCGGGACAGGGGTATGGCTACACCTTC
TRBD1 . TRBJ1-1 TRBV7-8 CASSLSPYRGPRGGTEAFF TGTGCCAGCAGCTTATCCCCTTACAGGGGGCCAAGAGGGGGAACTGAAGCTTTCTTT
. . TRBJ1-5 TRBV2 CASSRAGYQPQHF TGTGCCAGCAGTCGTGCAGGGTATCAGCCCCAGCATTTT
TRBD2 . TRBJ2-5 TRBV2 CASSEGPGGRETQYF TGTGCCAGCAGTGAAGGTCCGGGAGGGCGGGAGACCCAGTACTTC
TRBD2 few TRBJ2-7 TRBV6-6 CASSIAGSLDEQYF TGTGCCAGCAGTATAGCGGGATCGTTAGACGAGCAGTACTTC
. few TRBJ2-7 TRBV4-1 CASSQEVNSGYTVIYEQYF TGCGCCAGCAGCCAAGAGGTTAATAGCGGATATACCGTTATCTACGAGCAGTACTTC
TRBD2 once TRBJ2-3 TRBV7-6 CASSLGADRHGLAGTDTQYF TGTGCCAGCAGCTTAGGGGCTGATAGGCACGGACTAGCGGGAACTGATACGCAGTATTTT
. . TRBJ1-4 TRBV6-1 CASRPKEATNEKLFF TGTGCCAGCAGACCCAAGGAGGCAACTAATGAAAAACTGTTTTTT
. few TRBJ2-6 TRBV11-2 CASSLTGSGLGGANVLTF TGTGCCAGCAGCTTAACAGGGTCAGGACTGGGTGGGGCCAACGTCCTGACTTTC
TRBD1 few TRBJ1-2 TRBV18 CASSPRDRADYGYTF TGTGCCAGCTCCCCCAGAGACAGGGCTGACTATGGCTACACCTTC
TRBD1 . TRBJ1-1 TRBV5-4 CASSPGTVNTEAFF TGTGCCAGCAGCCCCGGGACAGTTAACACTGAAGCTTTCTTT
TRBD1 once TRBJ1-5 TRBV19 CASSMAGGGNQPQHF TGTGCCAGTAGTATGGCAGGGGGAGGTAATCAGCCCCAGCATTTT
TRBD2 . TRBJ2-1 TRBV19 CASSTPGLAGLMSSYNEQFF TGTGCCAGTAGTACCCCGGGACTAGCGGGACTTATGAGCTCCTACAATGAGCAGTTCTTC
TRBD1 . TRBJ1-1 TRBV19 CASSIHSGQSFYTEAFF TGTGCCAGTAGTATACACTCGGGACAGAGTTTTTACACTGAAGCTTTCTTT
TRBD1 . TRBJ2-7 TRBV29-1 CSVGSGTGMYEQYF TGCAGCGTTGGGTCCGGGACAGGGATGTACGAGCAGTACTTC
. . TRBJ1-2 TRBV13 CASTEWAVVDYTF TGTGCCAGCACCGAATGGGCAGTGGTTGACTACACCTTC
TRBD2 . TRBJ2-4 TRBV4-1 CASSLLAALAKNIQYF TGCGCCAGCAGCCTCCTAGCGGCACTAGCCAAAAACATTCAGTACTTC
. few TRBJ2-2 TRBV5-8 CASTTPGAGTGELFF TGTGCCAGCACTACGCCGGGAGCGGGCACCGGGGAGCTGTTTTTT
. few TRBJ2-7 TRBV6-1 CASSAPTVIDEQYF TGTGCCAGCAGTGCTCCGACAGTCATCGACGAGCAGTACTTC
. . TRBJ1-1 TRBV6-5 CASSYSRGGTAEAFF TGTGCCAGCAGTTACTCGAGGGGGGGGACGGCTGAAGCTTTCTTT
TRBD1 once TRBJ1-5 TRBV28 CASSLYPGQNQPQHF TGTGCCAGCAGTTTATATCCGGGACAGAATCAGCCCCAGCATTTT
TRBD1 . TRBJ1-4 TRBV19 CASSSRGGAGFGEKLFF TGTGCCAGTTCCAGTCGAGGGGGCGCGGGGTTCGGCGAAAAACTGTTTTTT
TRBD1 once TRBJ2-7 TRBV4-1 CASSQDHRGKPSSTKYF TGCGCCAGCAGCCAAGATCACAGGGGTAAACCCAGCTCTACGAAGTACTTC
. . TRBJ1-2 TRBV5-6 CASSLYRVGYGYTF TGTGCCAGCAGCTTATACAGGGTGGGCTATGGCTACACCTTC
. . TRBJ2-7 TRBV30 CAWSVVAGEQYF TGTGCCTGGAGTGTGGTAGCCGGCGAGCAGTACTTC
. . TRBJ2-2 TRBV7-6 CASSPDRQNTGELFF TGTGCCAGCAGCCCCGACAGGCAGAACACCGGGGAGCTGTTTTTT
. . TRBJ2-7 TRBV28 CASGPRLYEQYF TGTGCCAGCGGTCCAAGACTCTACGAGCAGTACTTC
. few TRBJ1-1 TRBV5-1 CASSLLRGNTEAFF TGCGCCAGCAGCTTGTTACGGGGGAACACTGAAGCTTTCTTT
. . TRBJ2-7 TRBV20-1 CSALFGHEQYF TGCAGTGCCCTCTTTGGGCACGAGCAGTACTTC
. . TRBJ2-1 TRBV7-3 CASSLGLISSYNEQFF TGTGCCAGCAGCTTAGGACTGATTAGCTCCTACAATGAGCAGTTCTTC
TRBD2 . TRBJ2-1 TRBV19 CASSNFVAGLDEQFF TGTGCCAGTAGTAACTTTGTAGCGGGTCTCGATGAGCAGTTCTTC
TRBD1 . TRBJ2-1 TRBV27 CASSSPSYRGRDEQFF TGTGCCAGCAGTTCACCCTCCTACAGGGGGCGCGATGAGCAGTTCTTC
. once TRBJ1-2 TRBV6-5 CASSTGVQGYTF TGTGCCAGCAGTACCGGGGTACAAGGCTACACCTTC
. . TRBJ1-1 TRBV7-6 CALRALLGGEAFF TGTGCCCTAAGGGCCCTCCTCGGGGGTGAAGCTTTCTTT
. . TRBJ1-2 TRBV4-1 CASSPVGGFNYGYTF TGCGCCAGCAGCCCGGTAGGGGGATTCAACTATGGCTACACCTTC
TRBD1 . TRBJ1-5 TRBV6-5 CASSPDRGGGPQHF TGTGCCAGCAGTCCGGACAGGGGGGGAGGGCCCCAGCATTTT
TRBD1 . TRBJ1-5 TRBV19 CASSTTGGAQPQHF TGTGCCAGTAGTACTACAGGGGGGGCTCAGCCCCAGCATTTT
. medium-sized TRBJ2-6 TRBV7-9 CASSQGGLASGANVLTF TGTGCCAGCAGCCAGGGGGGTCTCGCCTCTGGGGCCAACGTCCTGACTTTC
TRBD1 . TRBJ1-1 TRBV6-5 CASSYSWRQGVPEAFF TGTGCCAGCAGTTACTCGTGGAGACAGGGGGTTCCTGAAGCTTTCTTT
TRBD1 . TRBJ1-5 TRBV28 CASSPGQGSNQPQHF TGTGCCAGCAGCCCTGGACAGGGTAGCAATCAGCCCCAGCATTTT
. . TRBJ2-3 TRBV11-3 CASSLGSHSTDTQYF TGTGCCAGCAGCTTAGGCAGTCATAGCACAGATACGCAGTATTTT